The clone carrying this T cell receptor (beta chain) has just a few counts. This record comes from a study of beta chain features in type 1 diabetes. Reverse transcription of all isolated RNA meant that expressed TCRB transcripts were sequenced. The assay was immunoSEQ multiplex PCR, and TCRdb's table has in-frame clones only and misses some. The table shows about 900,000 clones, with around a sixth occurring only once. Each of the sorted populations had a purity greater than 95%. CDR1 and CDR2 from the germline V gene are SGHTA and FQGNSA. The ends lost 6 bases at V and 6 bases at J; junction bases unmatched: 8. CDR3 size: 14 residues.

The chain employs TRBV7-2 and TRBJ1-2; 9 bases line up with TRBD1. Sequencing was done on a sample of naive CD4+ T cells from blood. The origin of this receptor is a young woman in good health. The CDR3 sequence is CASRRTTGGHGYTF. The CDR3 region has the DNA TGTGCCAGCAGACGAACAACAGGGGGCCATGGCTACACCTTC.